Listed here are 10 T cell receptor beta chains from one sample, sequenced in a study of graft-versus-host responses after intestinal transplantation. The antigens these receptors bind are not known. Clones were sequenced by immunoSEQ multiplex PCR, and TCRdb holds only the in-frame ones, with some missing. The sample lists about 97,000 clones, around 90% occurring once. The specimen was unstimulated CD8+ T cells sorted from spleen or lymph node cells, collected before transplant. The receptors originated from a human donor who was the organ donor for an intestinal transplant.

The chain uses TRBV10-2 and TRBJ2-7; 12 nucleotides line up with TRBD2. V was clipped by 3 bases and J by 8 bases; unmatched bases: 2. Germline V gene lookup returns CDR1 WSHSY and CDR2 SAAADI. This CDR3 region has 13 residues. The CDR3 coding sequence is TGCGCCAGCAGTGACGGACTAGCGGGGAAGCAGTACTTC. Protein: CASSDGLAGKQYF.

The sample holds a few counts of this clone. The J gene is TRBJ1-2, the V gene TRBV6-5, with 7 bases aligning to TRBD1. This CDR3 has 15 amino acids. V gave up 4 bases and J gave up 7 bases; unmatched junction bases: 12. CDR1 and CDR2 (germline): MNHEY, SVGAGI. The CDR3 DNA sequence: TGTGCCAGCAGTTCCAATACAGGGGACCCTGGTGGCTACACCTTC. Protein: CASSSNTGDPGGYTF.

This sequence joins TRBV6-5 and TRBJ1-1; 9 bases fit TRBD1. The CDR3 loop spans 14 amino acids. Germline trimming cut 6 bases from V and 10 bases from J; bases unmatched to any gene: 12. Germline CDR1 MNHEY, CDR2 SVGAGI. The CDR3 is CASRTGTGYGGAFF. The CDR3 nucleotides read TGTGCCAGCAGAACCGGGACAGGGTACGGCGGAGCTTTCTTT.

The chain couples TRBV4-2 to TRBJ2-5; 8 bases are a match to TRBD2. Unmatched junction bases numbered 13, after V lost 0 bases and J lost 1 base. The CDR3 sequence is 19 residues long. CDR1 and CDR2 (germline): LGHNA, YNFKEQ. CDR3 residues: CASSQDWLAGGTLQETQYF. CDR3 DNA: TGTGCCAGCAGCCAAGATTGGCTGGCGGGGGGAACACTCCAAGAGACCCAGTACTTC.

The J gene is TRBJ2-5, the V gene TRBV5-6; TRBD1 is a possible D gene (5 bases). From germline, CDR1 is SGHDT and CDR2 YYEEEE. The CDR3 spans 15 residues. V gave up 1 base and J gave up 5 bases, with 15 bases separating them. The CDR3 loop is CASSLPSRADETQYF. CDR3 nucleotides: TGTGCCAGCAGCTTGCCCAGCAGGGCAGACGAGACCCAGTACTTC. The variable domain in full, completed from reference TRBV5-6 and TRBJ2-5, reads DAGVTQSPTHLIKTRGQQVTLRCSPKSGHDTVSWYQQALGQGPQFIFQYYEEEERQRGNFPDRFSGHQFPNYSSELNVNALLLGDSALYLCASSLPSRADETQYFGPGTRLLVL.

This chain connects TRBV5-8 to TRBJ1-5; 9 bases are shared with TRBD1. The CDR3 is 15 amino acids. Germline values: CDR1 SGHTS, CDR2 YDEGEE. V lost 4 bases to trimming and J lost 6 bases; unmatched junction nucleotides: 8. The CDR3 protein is CASSPGTGNGQPQHF. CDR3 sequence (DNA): TGTGCCAGCAGCCCCGGGACAGGGAACGGTCAGCCCCAGCATTTT.

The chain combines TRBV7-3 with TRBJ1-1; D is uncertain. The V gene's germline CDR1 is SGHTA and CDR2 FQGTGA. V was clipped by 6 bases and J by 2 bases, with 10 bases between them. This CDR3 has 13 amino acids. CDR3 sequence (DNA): TGTGCCAGCAGTCGAAATACAAACACTGAAGCTTTCTTT. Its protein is CASSRNTNTEAFF.

CDR3 loop: CASSDLYSGANVLTF. CDR3 nucleotide sequence: TGTGCCAGCAGTGACCTATACTCTGGGGCCAACGTCCTGACTTTC. V and J are TRBV6-4 and TRBJ2-6; D call uncertain. V lost 2 bases to trimming and J lost 0 bases, with 5 bases between them. Germline assignment: CDR1 MRHNA and CDR2 SNTAGT. The CDR3 sequence is 15 residues long.

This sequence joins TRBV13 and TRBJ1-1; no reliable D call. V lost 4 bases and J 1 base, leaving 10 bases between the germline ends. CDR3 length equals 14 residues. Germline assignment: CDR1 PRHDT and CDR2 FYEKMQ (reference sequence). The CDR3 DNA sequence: TGTGCCAGCAGCTCCGGACTGACGAACACTGAAGCTTTCTTT. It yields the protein CASSSGLTNTEAFF.

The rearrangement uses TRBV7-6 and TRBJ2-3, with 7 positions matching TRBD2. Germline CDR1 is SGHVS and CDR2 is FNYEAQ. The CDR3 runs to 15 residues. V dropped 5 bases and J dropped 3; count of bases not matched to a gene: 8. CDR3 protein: CASSTSAPGTDTQYF. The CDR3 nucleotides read TGTGCCAGCAGCACTAGCGCTCCAGGAACAGATACGCAGTATTTT.